This T cell receptor (beta chain) was retrieved from a study of cytomegalovirus exposure and HLA in healthy donors. 60 Vbeta and 13 Jbeta primers were used in PCR. Sequenced by immunoSEQ multiplex PCR; TCRdb stores in-frame clones only, minus some. The data show under 85,000 clones, with just under 80% seen just once and less than 5% held by the top ten. Germline V lookup: CDR1 SGHVS, CDR2 FNYEAQ. Unmatched junction bases numbered 9, after V lost 7 bases and J lost 3 bases. CDR3 size: 15 residues. Concerning this clone itself: No antigen is known for it.

Study results and caveats: In a later analysis, most CMV-associated TCR beta chains appeared HLA-restricted. It was assumed in the presence/absence analyses that sequencing depth was roughly uniform across donors. A previous analysis found most TCR beta V segments productive roughly 87% or roughly 30% of the time.

J is TRBJ2-1 and V is TRBV7-6; 7 bases line up with TRBD2. This TCR was recovered from a woman aged 25 to 39 in good health and CMV-seronegative. Sequenced sample: PBMCs. CDR3 loop: CASTPGGNGYNEQFF. The CDR3 nucleotides read TGTGCCAGCACCCCCGGGGGGAATGGCTACAATGAGCAGTTCTTC. Combining the CDR3 with reference TRBV7-6 and TRBJ2-1 gives the whole variable domain GAGVSQSPRYKVTKRGQDVALRCDPISGHVSLYWYRQALGQGPEFLTYFNYEAQQDKSGLPNDRFSAERPEGSISTLTIQRTEQRDSAMYRCASTPGGNGYNEQFFGPGTRLTVL.